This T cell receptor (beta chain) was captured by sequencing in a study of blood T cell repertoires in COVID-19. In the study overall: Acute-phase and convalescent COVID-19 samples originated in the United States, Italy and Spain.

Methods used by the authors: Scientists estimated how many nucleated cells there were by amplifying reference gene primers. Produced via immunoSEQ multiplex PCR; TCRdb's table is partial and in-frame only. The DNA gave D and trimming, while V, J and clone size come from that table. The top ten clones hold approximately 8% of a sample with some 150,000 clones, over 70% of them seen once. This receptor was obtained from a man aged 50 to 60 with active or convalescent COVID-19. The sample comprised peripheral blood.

In DNA form, the CDR3 reads TGTGCCAGCAGCCAAGTAGCAGGGGGGAATCAGCCCCAGCATTTT. Translating it yields CASSQVAGGNQPQHF. The chain combines TRBV3-1 (or the pseudogene TRBV3-2) with TRBJ1-5, with 7 bases aligning to TRBD1. V was clipped by 1 base and J by 4 bases; unmatched bases: 4. The CDR3 sequence is 15 residues long. CDR1 and CDR2 (germline): LGHDT, YNNKEL (reference sequence).